A single sample is the source of the 25 T cell receptor beta chains below, sequenced in a study of cytotoxic CD8 clonotypes in ibrutinib-treated CLL. Assay: immunoSEQ multiplex PCR; the TCRdb copy retains only in-frame clones and omits some. This table holds 8,500 to 13,000 clones, 75% to 85% found once. This sample comprised PBMCs, obtained at disease progression, from a patient treated with ibrutinib. Receptors were obtained from a human donor with chronic lymphocytic leukemia.

V gene TRBV7-3 combines with J gene TRBJ1-2; 10 nucleotides agree with TRBD1. V trimming: 5 bases; J trimming: 7 bases; junction bases outside the gene matches: 4. This CDR3 has 13 amino acids. Per germline, CDR1 SGHTA and CDR2 FQGTGA. In DNA, the CDR3 is TGTGCCAGCAGCCCGGGACAGGGGTTTGGCTACACCTTC. Residues: CASSPGQGFGYTF.

This clone was counted between two and nine times. This rearrangement joins TRBV14 to TRBJ1-1; D perhaps matches TRBD1 (5 bases). Trimming took off 1 base at V and 7 bases at J, with 13 bases between the two ends. The CDR3 consists of 14 residues. Per germline, CDR1 SGHDN and CDR2 FVKESK. Here the CDR3 reads CASSQGGARGEAFF. The CDR3 region has the DNA TGTGCCAGCAGCCAAGGAGGGGCGCGGGGTGAAGCTTTCTTT.

CDR3 nucleotides: TGTGCCAGCAGCGTGGCGGGGACGGCGGAAGGTGTACTGTTTTTT. Its protein is CASSVAGTAEGVLFF. The chain employs TRBV9 and TRBJ1-4, with D perhaps TRBD1 (5 bases). CDR1 and CDR2 from the germline V gene are SGDLS and YYNGEE. CDR3 size: 15 residues. Trimming removed 2 bases at V and 13 bases at J, with 21 bases between.

Details on this clone: A read error may produce the germline difference seen at one junction end. This sequence joins TRBV14 and TRBJ1-4; D remains unclear. The germline V gene has CDR1 SGHDN and CDR2 FVKESK. The CDR3 length is 16 residues. The CDR3 reads CASSQVEMTGNDKLFF. In DNA form, the CDR3 reads TGTGCCAGCAGCCAAGTCGAGATGACCGGTAATGATAAACTGTTTTTT.

V usage is TRBV5-8 and J usage is TRBJ2-2, with D perhaps matching TRBD1 (6 bases). There are 16 residues in the CDR3. Between the trimmed V and J ends, which lost 8 bases and 0 bases, there was a span of 17 bases. The V gene's germline CDR1 is SGHTS and CDR2 YDEGEE. For the CDR3, the DNA is TGTGCCAGTAACAGGGCGCTTATTTCGAACACCGGGGAGCTGTTTTTT. Translated: CASNRALISNTGELFF.

This sequence joins TRBV20-1 and TRBJ1-3; D call uncertain. The V gene's germline CDR1 is DFQATT and CDR2 SNEGSKA (reference sequence). The CDR3 runs 11 residues. Deletions cut 6 bases from V and 4 bases from J, with 7 bases between. CDR3: CSAERGNTIYF. In DNA, the CDR3 is TGCAGTGCCGAGAGGGGAAACACCATATATTTT.

V usage is TRBV5-1 and J usage is TRBJ1-1; perhaps TRBD1 as D (6 bases). This CDR3 has 13 amino acids. Germline values: CDR1 SGHRS, CDR2 YFSETQ. Trimming took 0 bases from V and 11 from J, leaving 14 bases between them. The CDR3 bases are TGCGCCAGCAGCTTGGACCACAGGGTAATGGCTTTCTTT. Translated, it gives CASSLDHRVMAFF. The entire variable domain, with the rest obtained from reference TRBV5-1 and TRBJ1-1, is as follows: KAGVTQTPRYLIKTRGQQVTLSCSPISGHRSVSWYQQTPGQGLQFLFEYFSETQRNKGNFPGRFSGRQFSNSRSEMNVSTLELGDSALYLCASSLDHRVMAFFGQGTRLTVV.

This chain connects TRBV27 to TRBJ2-7, with TRBD1 matching 9 bases. The CDR3 runs 17 residues. The J segment lost 4 bases and the V segment lost 6 bases, leaving 16 bases of the junction unmatched. Germline CDR1 is MNHEY and CDR2 is SMNVEV (reference sequence). CDR3 loop: CASSTLYFRDRVYEQYF. CDR3 DNA: TGTGCCAGCAGCACGCTTTACTTCCGGGACAGGGTTTACGAGCAGTACTTC.

The chain is built from TRBV23-1 and TRBJ2-7; D not certain. Near its end, the DNA agrees better with TRBJ2-5, so the J call may be wrong. TRBV23-1 is classed as an ORF, of uncertain function. This CDR3 region has 11 residues. In DNA form, the CDR3 reads TGCGCCAGCACTAAACTCGGGACCCAGTACTTC. Residues: CASTKLGTQYF.

The CDR3 sequence: CASSDRGTGFDEQYF. The CDR3 nucleotides are TGCGCCAGCAGTGATCGCGGGACAGGGTTCGACGAGCAGTACTTC. V is TRBV10-2 and J is TRBJ2-7; 9 nucleotides match TRBD1. CDR1 and CDR2 (germline): WSHSY, SAAADI. Trimming removed 3 bases from V and 5 bases from J; junction bases left unmatched: 8. The CDR3 has 15 amino acids.

V usage is TRBV15 and J usage is TRBJ1-5; 7 bases map to TRBD1. This CDR3 region has 19 residues. Germline loops: CDR1 LNHNV, CDR2 YYDKDF (reference sequence). The trim removed 4 bases at V and 2 bases at J, leaving 17 bases unmatched. DNA for the CDR3: TGTGCCACCAGCATACGACAGGGAAGTTTCAACGTTGGCAATCAGCCCCAGCATTTT. Amino acids: CATSIRQGSFNVGNQPQHF.

The chain joins TRBV9 to TRBJ1-2; TRBD1 agrees at 10 bases. Trimming cost V 3 bases and J 4 bases; bases outside gene matches: 12. CDR3 length: 17 residues. CDR1 is SGDLS and CDR2 is YYNGEE in the germline V gene. The CDR3 DNA reads as TGTGCCAGCAGCGCTGGATCCGGGACAGGGGATCTCTATGGCTACACCTTC. Protein: CASSAGSGTGDLYGYTF. Combining the CDR3 with reference TRBV9 and TRBJ1-2 gives the whole variable domain DSGVTQTPKHLITATGQRVTLRCSPRSGDLSVYWYQQSLDQGLQFLIQYYNGEERAKGNILERFSAQQFPDLHSELNLSSLELGDSALYFCASSAGSGTGDLYGYTFGSGTRLTVV.

The V and J genes are TRBV2 and TRBJ1-6; 8 bases agree with TRBD1. Per the germline V gene, CDR1 is SNHLY and CDR2 is FYNNEI. Unmatched junction bases numbered 9, after V lost 4 bases and J lost 1 base. The CDR3 covers 18 residues. The CDR3 reads CASSGQGFRLSYNSPLHF. The CDR3 DNA is TGTGCCAGCAGTGGACAGGGGTTTAGGTTATCCTATAATTCACCCCTCCACTTT.

Regarding this clone: This CDR3 is also generated by other DNA sequences in the sample. V gene TRBV7-9 combines with J gene TRBJ2-7; D perhaps matches TRBD1 (6 bases). V was pared by 3 bases and J by 0 bases, with 18 bases between. CDR1 is SEHNR and CDR2 is FQNEAQ in the germline V gene (reference sequence). The CDR3 loop spans 17 amino acids. The CDR3 spells CASSFGSRTAISYEQYF. The CDR3 bases are TGTGCCAGCAGCTTTGGTAGCCGGACAGCAATCTCCTACGAGCAGTACTTC. The variable domain in full, completed from reference TRBV7-9 and TRBJ2-7, reads DTGVSQNPRHKITKRGQNVTFRCDPISEHNRLYWYRQTLGQGPEFLTYFQNEAQLEKSRLLSDRFSAERPKGSFSTLEIQRTEQGDSAMYLCASSFGSRTAISYEQYFGPGTRLTVT.

The rearrangement uses TRBV6-6 and TRBJ1-5, with D maybe TRBD1 (6 bases). V shed 2 bases and J shed 6 bases, with 17 bases lying between them. This CDR3 spans 16 amino acids. Germline V gives CDR1 MNHNY, CDR2 SVGAGI (reference sequence). The CDR3: CASSYGLAGATQPQHF. For the CDR3, the DNA is TGTGCCAGCAGTTACGGATTGGCAGGGGCGACTCAGCCCCAGCATTTT.

The chain is built from TRBV11-3 and TRBJ2-1; TRBD2 agrees at 12 bases. The CDR3 consists of 13 residues. The germline V gene encodes CDR1 SGHNT and CDR2 YENEEA. V gave up 6 bases and J gave up 9 bases; unmatched junction bases: 3. For the CDR3, the DNA is TGTGCCAGCAGGACTAGCGGGAGATCTGAGCAGTTCTTC. The encoded protein is CASRTSGRSEQFF.

This clone was detected once. CDR3 sequence (DNA): TGTGCCAGCAGTGGCCCCCGACAGAGCAACACTGAAGCTTTCTTT. Translating it yields CASSGPRQSNTEAFF. This chain uses TRBV2 with TRBJ1-1; a weak D match, TRBD1 (5 bases). V shed 4 bases and J shed 2 bases, with 14 bases lying between them. The CDR3 spans 15 residues. Per germline, CDR1 SNHLY and CDR2 FYNNEI.

This clone was detected only once. The genes are TRBV27 and TRBJ1-1, with 8 bases identical to TRBD1. The junction had 6 bases not matched to a gene; V was cut back by 2 bases and J by 4 bases. This CDR3 has 15 amino acids. Germline V gene sequence: CDR1 MNHEY, CDR2 SMNVEV (reference sequence). CDR3: CASSLTWDRTTEAFF. The CDR3 region has the DNA TGTGCCAGCAGTTTAACCTGGGACAGGACCACTGAAGCTTTCTTT.

This sequence joins TRBV5-4 and TRBJ2-5; D possibly corresponds to TRBD2 (5 bases). The germline V gene has CDR1 SGHNT and CDR2 YYREEE (reference sequence). This CDR3 region has 16 residues. V was shortened by 3 bases and J by 5 bases, with 20 bases between the two germline ends. This CDR3 reads CASSSPSRTASETQYF. CDR3 nucleotides: TGTGCCAGCAGCTCCCCAAGCAGGACGGCTAGCGAGACCCAGTACTTC.

J is TRBJ2-1 and V is TRBV5-5, with no clear D. The germline V and J ends were trimmed by 0 bases and 4 bases, with 14 bases remaining between them. This CDR3 contains 16 residues. Looked up from germline, CDR1 is SGHKS and CDR2 is YYEKEE (reference sequence). DNA of the CDR3: TGTGCCAGCAGCTTGGAGGGCAGGCCCCTATACAATGAGCAGTTCTTC. It encodes CASSLEGRPLYNEQFF.

In this sample, this clone turned up once. The V gene is TRBV29-1, the J gene TRBJ2-7, with D possibly being TRBD2 (5 bases). The V end was cut by 7 bases, the J end by 6 bases, with 13 bases between. The CDR3 extends over 11 amino acids. Per the germline V gene, CDR1 is SQVTM and CDR2 is ANQGSEA. CDR3: CSARTGTEQYF. In DNA, the CDR3 is TGCAGCGCCCGGACTGGAACCGAGCAGTACTTC.

The chain links TRBV6-5 to TRBJ2-7; possibly TRBD1 or TRBD2 for D (5 bases each). Germline V CDR1 and CDR2: MNHEY, SVGAGI. The CDR3 extends over 13 amino acids. The V gene lost 4 bases and the J gene lost 6 bases, with 13 bases spanning the gap. The CDR3 loop is CASSWGRFGEQYF. CDR3 nucleotide sequence: TGTGCCAGCAGTTGGGGACGGTTCGGCGAGCAGTACTTC.

The chain links TRBV18 to TRBJ2-2, with D perhaps assigned TRBD1 or TRBD2 (5 bases each). The CDR3 runs 17 residues. Trimming removed 0 bases at V and 4 bases at J, with 15 bases between. Germline V gene data show CDR1 as KGHSH and CDR2 as LQKENI. CDR3 sequence: CASSPPRRDGTTGELFF. CDR3 nucleotides: TGTGCCAGCTCACCACCACGCCGGGACGGCACCACCGGGGAGCTGTTTTTT.

J is TRBJ2-1 and V is TRBV18; D gene uncertain. V was cut by 2 bases and J by 1 base, with 6 bases left in between. Germline CDR1 KGHSH, CDR2 LQKENI. The length of the CDR3 is 14 residues. The CDR3 DNA follows: TGTGCCAGCTCACCAAGGCAGTCCTACAATGAGCAGTTCTTC. Translation: CASSPRQSYNEQFF.

This clone was picked up one time. The rearrangement joins TRBV7-2 to TRBJ2-7, with TRBD1 matching over 9 bases. The CDR3 has 17 amino acids. The germline V gene has CDR1 SGHTA and CDR2 FQGNSA. V was pared by 1 base and J by 2 bases, with 9 bases of the junction left unmatched. CDR3 nucleotides: TGTGCCAGCAGCTTAGTTGCTACAGGGGGCTTACCCTACGAGCAGTACTTC. Protein: CASSLVATGGLPYEQYF. Looking up the rest from reference TRBV7-2 and TRBJ2-7 gives the full variable domain: GAGVSQSPSNKVTEKGKDVELRCDPISGHTALYWYRQSLGQGLEFLIYFQGNSAPDKSGLPSDRFSAERTGGSVSTLTIQRTQQEDSAVYLCASSLVATGGLPYEQYFGPGTRLTVT.